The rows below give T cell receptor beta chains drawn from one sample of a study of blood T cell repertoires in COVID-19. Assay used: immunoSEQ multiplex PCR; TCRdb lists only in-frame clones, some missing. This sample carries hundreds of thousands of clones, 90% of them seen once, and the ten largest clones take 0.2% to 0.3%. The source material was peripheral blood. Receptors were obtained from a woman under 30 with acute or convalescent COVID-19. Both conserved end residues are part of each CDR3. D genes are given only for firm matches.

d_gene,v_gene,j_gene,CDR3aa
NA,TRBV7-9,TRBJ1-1,CASSPDRKAFF
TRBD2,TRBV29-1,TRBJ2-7,CSVGGGPLEDEQYF
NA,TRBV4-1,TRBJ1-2,CASSQDPGYWYDGYTF
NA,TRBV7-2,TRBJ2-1,CASSLLLPGVPYNEQFF
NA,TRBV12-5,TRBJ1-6,CASGFGVDEDGFPLNYNSPLHF
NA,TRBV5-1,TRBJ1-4,CASSLVSQTQNEKLFF
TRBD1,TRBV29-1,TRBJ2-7,CSGRDSLLTYF
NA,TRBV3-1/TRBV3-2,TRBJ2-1,CASSQDLSSYNEQFF
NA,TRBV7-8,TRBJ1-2,CASSPSGHYSYTF
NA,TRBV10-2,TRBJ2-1,CASSHHKATVKSYNEQFF
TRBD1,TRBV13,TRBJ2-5,CASSTDRGEETQYF
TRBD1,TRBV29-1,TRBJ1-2,CSVGQGGYGYTF
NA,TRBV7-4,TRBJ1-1,CASSFGASF
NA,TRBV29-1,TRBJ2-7,CSVVPTRIRDEQYF
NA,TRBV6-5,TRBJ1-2,CASSPVGGGGYGYTF
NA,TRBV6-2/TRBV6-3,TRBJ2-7,CASSRNRELNAEQYF
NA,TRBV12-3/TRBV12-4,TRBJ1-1,CASTLGATEAFF
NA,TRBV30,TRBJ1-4,CAWSVRGTTNEKLFF
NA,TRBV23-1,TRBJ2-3,CASSHPGFEEITDTQYF
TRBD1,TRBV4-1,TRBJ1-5,CASSTRTGQDQPQHF
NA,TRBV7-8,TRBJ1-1,CASSPSHALNTEAFF
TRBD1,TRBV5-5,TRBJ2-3,CASSLDRGRPDTQYF
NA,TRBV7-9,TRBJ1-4,CASSFEGGEEKLFF
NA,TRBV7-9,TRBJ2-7,CASSLGTQGIYEQYF
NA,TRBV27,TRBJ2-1,CASVDRIPLQNNEQFF
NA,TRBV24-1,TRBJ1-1,CATSRGFGTEAFF
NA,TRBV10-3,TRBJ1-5,CAISSSTGSNQPQHF
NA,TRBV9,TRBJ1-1,CASSRRSGQNTEAFF
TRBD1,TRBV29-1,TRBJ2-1,CSAAGTGVYNEQFF
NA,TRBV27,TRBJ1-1,CASSLSYRVNTEAFF
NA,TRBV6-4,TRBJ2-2,CASSNGNTGELFF
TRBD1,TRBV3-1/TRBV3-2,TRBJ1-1,CASSRRLGQGTEAFF
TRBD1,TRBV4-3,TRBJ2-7,CASSHDGQGAYEQYF
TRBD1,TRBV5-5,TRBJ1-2,CASTPGQGLYGYTF
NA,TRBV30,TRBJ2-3,CAWSAPGDTQYF
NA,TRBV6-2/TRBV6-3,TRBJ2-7,CASSYTEVLYEQYF
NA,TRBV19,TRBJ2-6,CASSSTPRGSGANVLTF
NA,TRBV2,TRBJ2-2,CASSERGNAGELFF
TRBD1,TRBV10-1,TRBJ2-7,CASLIRDRSYEQYF
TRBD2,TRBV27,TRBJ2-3,CASSQQGSGGPKVDTQYF
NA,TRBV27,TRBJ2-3,CASSLFFREKKSTDTQYF
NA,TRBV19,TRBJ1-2,CASSIAGGYTF
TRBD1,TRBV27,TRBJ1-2,CASRYTGDAGYGYTF
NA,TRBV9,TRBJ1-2,CASSPRMSVYGYTF
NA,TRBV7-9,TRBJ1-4,CASSLRQTVNEKLFF
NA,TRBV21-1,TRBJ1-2,CASSKTQTGYYGYTF
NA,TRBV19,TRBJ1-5,CASSIWQAYSNQPQHF
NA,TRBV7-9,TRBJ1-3,CASSLDSSGNTIYF
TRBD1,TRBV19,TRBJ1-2,CASRATGGPLSYTF
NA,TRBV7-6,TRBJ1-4,CASSPRRTDEKLFF
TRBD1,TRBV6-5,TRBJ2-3,CASKTRQGYTDTQYF
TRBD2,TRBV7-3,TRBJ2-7,CASSLTGTSVDEQYF
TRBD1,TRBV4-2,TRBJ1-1,CASSPARDRGRRTEAFF
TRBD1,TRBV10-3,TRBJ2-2,CAIRRDRVSTGELFF